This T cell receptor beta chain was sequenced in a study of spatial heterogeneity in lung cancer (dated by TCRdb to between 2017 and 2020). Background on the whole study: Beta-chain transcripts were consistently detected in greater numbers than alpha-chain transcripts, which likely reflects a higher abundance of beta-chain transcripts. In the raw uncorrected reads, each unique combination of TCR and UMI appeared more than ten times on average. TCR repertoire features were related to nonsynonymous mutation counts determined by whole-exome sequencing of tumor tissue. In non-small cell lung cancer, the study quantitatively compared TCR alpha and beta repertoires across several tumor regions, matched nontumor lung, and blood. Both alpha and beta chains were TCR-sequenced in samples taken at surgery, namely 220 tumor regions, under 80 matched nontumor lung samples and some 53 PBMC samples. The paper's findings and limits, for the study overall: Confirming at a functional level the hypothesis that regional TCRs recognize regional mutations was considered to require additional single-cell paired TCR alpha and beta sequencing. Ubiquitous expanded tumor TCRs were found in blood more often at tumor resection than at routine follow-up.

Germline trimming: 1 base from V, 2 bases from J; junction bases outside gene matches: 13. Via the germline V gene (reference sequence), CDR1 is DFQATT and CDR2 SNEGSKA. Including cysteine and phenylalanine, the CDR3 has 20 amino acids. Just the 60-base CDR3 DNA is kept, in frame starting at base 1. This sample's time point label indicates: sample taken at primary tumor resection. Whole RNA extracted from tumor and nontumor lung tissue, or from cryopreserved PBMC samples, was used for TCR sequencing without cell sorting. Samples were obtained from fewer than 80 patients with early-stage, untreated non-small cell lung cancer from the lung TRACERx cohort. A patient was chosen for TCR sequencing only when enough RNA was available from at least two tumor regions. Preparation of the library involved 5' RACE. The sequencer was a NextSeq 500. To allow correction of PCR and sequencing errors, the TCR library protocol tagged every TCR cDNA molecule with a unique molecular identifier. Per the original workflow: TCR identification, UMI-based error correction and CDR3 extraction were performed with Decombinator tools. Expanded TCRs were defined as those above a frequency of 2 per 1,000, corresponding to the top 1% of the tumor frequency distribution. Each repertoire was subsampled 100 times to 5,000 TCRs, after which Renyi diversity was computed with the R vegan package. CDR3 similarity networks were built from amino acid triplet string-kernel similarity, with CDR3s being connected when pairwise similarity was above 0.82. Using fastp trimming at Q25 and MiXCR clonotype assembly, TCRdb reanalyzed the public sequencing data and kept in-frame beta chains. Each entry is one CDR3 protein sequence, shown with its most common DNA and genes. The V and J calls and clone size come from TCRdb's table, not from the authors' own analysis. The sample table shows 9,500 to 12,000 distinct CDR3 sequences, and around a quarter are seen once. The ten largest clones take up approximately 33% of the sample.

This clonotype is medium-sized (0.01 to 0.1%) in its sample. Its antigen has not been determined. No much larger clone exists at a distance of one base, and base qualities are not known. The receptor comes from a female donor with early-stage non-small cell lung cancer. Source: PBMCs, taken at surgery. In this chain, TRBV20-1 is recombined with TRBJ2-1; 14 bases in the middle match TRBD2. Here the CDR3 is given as CSARGPQGLAGVWTYNEQFF. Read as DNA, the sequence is TGCAGTGCTAGAGGCCCACAGGGACTAGCGGGAGTTTGGACCTACAATGAGCAGTTCTTC.